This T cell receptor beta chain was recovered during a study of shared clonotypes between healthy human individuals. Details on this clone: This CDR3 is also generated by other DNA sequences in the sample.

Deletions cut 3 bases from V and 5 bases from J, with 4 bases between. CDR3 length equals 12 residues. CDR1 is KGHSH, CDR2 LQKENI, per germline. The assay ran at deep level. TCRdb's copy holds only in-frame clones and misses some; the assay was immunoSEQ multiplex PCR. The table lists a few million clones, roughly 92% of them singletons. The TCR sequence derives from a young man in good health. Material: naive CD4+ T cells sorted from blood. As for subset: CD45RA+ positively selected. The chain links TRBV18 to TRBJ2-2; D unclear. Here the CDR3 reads CASSPGTGELFF. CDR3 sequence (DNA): TGTGCCAGCTCACCGGGAACCGGGGAGCTGTTTTTT.